The 24 T cell receptor beta chains below all came from one sample that was sequenced in a study. TCRdb reprocessed the 5' RACE reads via MiXCR and lists one record per CDR3 protein. The table lists under 15,000 distinct CDR3 sequences, around 54% of them singletons. Tregs were sorted as CD4+CD25+CD127-/low cells. Input material: tumor-infiltrating Tregs sorted from the breast tumor. Every receptor here comes from a female donor with breast cancer.

This clonotype turned up a few times. The CDR3 nucleotides read TGCGCCAGCAGCATCGGGACTAGCGGGAGTTGGAATGAGCAGTTCTTC. Protein product: CASSIGTSGSWNEQFF. The V and J genes are TRBV5-1 and TRBJ2-1, with 14 bases matching TRBD2. Germline-derived CDR1 and CDR2 are SGHRS and YFSETQ. This CDR3 is built from 16 residues. The J segment lost 7 bases and the V segment lost 4 bases, leaving 7 bases of the junction unmatched.

The gene calls are TRBV12-3 or TRBV12-4 and TRBJ2-1; D possibly corresponds to TRBD2 (5 bases). V lost 6 bases, J lost 10 bases, and 10 bases lay in between. The CDR3 runs to 11 residues. The CDR3 is CASSQGGEQFF. CDR3 nucleotide sequence: TGTGCCAGCAGCCAAGGCGGGGAGCAGTTCTTC.

This chain connects TRBV6-5 to TRBJ1-1; D unresolved. Per germline, CDR1 MNHEY and CDR2 SVGAGI. The CDR3 spans 11 residues. V lost 4 bases and J lost 5, with 5 bases in between. The CDR3, as DNA: TGTGCCAGCAGTTCCCGGACTGAAGCTTTCTTT. This gives the protein CASSSRTEAFF.

The chain employs TRBV4-3 and TRBJ2-1, with TRBD2 matching over 9 bases. CDR3 length: 17 residues. Germline V gene sequence: CDR1 LGHNA, CDR2 YSLEER. Trimming took 0 bases from V and 2 from J; bases not matched to a gene: 5. The CDR3 sequence is CASSQDPGLATYNEQFF. Here the CDR3 DNA reads TGCGCCAGCAGCCAAGATCCGGGACTAGCAACCTACAATGAGCAGTTCTTC.

The rearrangement links TRBV7-2 to TRBJ2-1; tentatively, D is TRBD2 (5 bases). Between the trimmed V and J ends, which lost 7 bases and 9 bases, there was a span of 19 bases. This CDR3 spans 14 amino acids. The germline gives CDR1 SGHTA, CDR2 FQGNSA. CDR3 DNA: TGTGCCAGCACCCCGTTTCGGGGAGTGGGTGAGCAGTTCTTC. This codes for CASTPFRGVGEQFF.

This clonotype was recorded a few times. The chain combines TRBV29-1 with TRBJ1-1; the match to TRBD1 covers 7 bases. This CDR3 region has 14 residues. Trimming cost V 7 bases and J 3 bases; bases outside gene matches: 11. Germline CDR1 and CDR2: SQVTM and ANQGSEA. The CDR3 protein is CSGTKGARHTEAFF. CDR3 bases: TGCAGCGGAACCAAGGGGGCGCGACACACTGAAGCTTTCTTT.

The chain has TRBV6-5 and TRBJ1-2; 7 bases are a match to TRBD1. Germline V gene sequence: CDR1 MNHEY, CDR2 SVGAGI. The length of the CDR3 is 15 residues. Trimming cost V 0 bases and J 6 bases; bases outside gene matches: 7. CDR3 sequence: CASSYSIGGDDGYTF. The DNA of the CDR3 is TGTGCCAGCAGTTACTCGATAGGGGGCGACGATGGCTACACCTTC.

The chain's CDR3 is CAWNPGLAGANIQYF. In nucleotides, the CDR3 is TGTGCCTGGAATCCTGGACTAGCGGGAGCGAACATTCAGTACTTC. V and J are TRBV30 and TRBJ2-4; 13 bases agree with TRBD2. The V segment lost 4 bases and the J segment 7 bases; nucleotides outside the gene matches: 7. Germline V gene lookup returns CDR1 GTSNPN and CDR2 SVGIG (reference sequence). CDR3 length: 15 amino acids.

This clonotype was detected only a few times. The chain links TRBV6-2 or TRBV6-3 to TRBJ2-1; D possibly uses TRBD1 or TRBD2 (6 bases each). The V and J ends lost 6 bases and 3 bases respectively, with 21 bases between them. This CDR3 has 17 amino acids. Germline lookup yields CDR1 MNHEY and CDR2 SVGEGT. CDR3 region: CASSRRGLGGLYNEQFF. CDR3 DNA sequence: TGTGCCAGCAGCCGTCGTGGGTTGGGGGGCCTCTACAATGAGCAGTTCTTC.

The genes are TRBV7-2 and TRBJ1-3; D is possibly TRBD1 (5 bases). V lost 8 bases, J lost 4 bases, and 15 bases lay in between. CDR1 and CDR2 (germline): SGHTA, FQGNSA. The CDR3 has 14 amino acids. The CDR3 DNA follows: TGTGCCAGCGCCGAAGGCGGGGGAGGAAACACCATATATTTT. The encoded protein is CASAEGGGGNTIYF.

The rearrangement joins TRBV15 to TRBJ2-3; TRBD2 agrees at 13 bases. J gave up 4 bases and V 0 bases, and 1 base lay outside the gene matches. From germline, CDR1 is LNHNV and CDR2 YYDKDF (reference sequence). The length of the CDR3 is 16 residues. Here the CDR3 reads CATSRDTSGRADTQYF. Written as DNA, the CDR3 is TGTGCCACCAGCAGAGATACTAGCGGGAGGGCAGATACGCAGTATTTT.

The chain recombines TRBV20-1 with TRBJ2-5, with D perhaps being TRBD1 or TRBD2 (5 bases each). Trimming took 6 bases from V and 5 from J, leaving 22 bases between them. Germline V gene sequence: CDR1 DFQATT, CDR2 SNEGSKA (reference sequence). This CDR3 has 15 residues. DNA for the CDR3: TGCAGTGCGAGGGGCCAGGACTGGGACGGGGAGACCCAGTACTTC. Translating gives CSARGQDWDGETQYF.

The chain links TRBV20-1 to TRBJ2-3, with D possibly being TRBD2 (5 bases). The V gene lost 5 bases and the J gene lost 7 bases, with 25 bases spanning the gap. The CDR3 runs to 16 residues. Germline loops: CDR1 DFQATT, CDR2 SNEGSKA (reference sequence). The CDR3, as DNA: TGCAGTGCTGAGCGATCTGGACTGGTATCGGTAAATACGCAGTATTTT. The encoded protein is CSAERSGLVSVNTQYF.

The rearrangement links TRBV4-1 to TRBJ2-1; D is perhaps TRBD1 or TRBD2 (5 bases each). This CDR3 comprises 15 residues. Germline CDR1 MGHRA, CDR2 YSYEKL. The ends were cut back, 6 bases at V and 6 bases at J, with 18 bases in the middle. The CDR3 loop reads CASSQQVALGNEQFF. CDR3 nucleotides: TGCGCCAGCAGTCAACAGGTAGCGCTGGGCAATGAGCAGTTCTTC.

This clonotype was counted a few times. The chain is built from TRBV7-9 and TRBJ2-7; D unresolved. V lost 2 bases, J lost 1 base, and 3 bases lay in between. Germline CDR1 SEHNR, CDR2 FQNEAQ (reference sequence). The CDR3 covers 12 residues. The CDR3: CASSLMSYEQYF. CDR3 sequence (DNA): TGTGCCAGCAGCTTAATGTCCTACGAGCAGTACTTC.

Only a few counts were recorded for this clonotype. The V and J genes are TRBV7-2 and TRBJ2-3; 8 bases match TRBD1. There are 16 residues in the CDR3. Germline values: CDR1 SGHTA, CDR2 FQGNSA. The ends lost 3 bases at V and 2 bases at J; junction bases unmatched: 7. CDR3 amino acids: CASSFLQGANTDTQYF. CDR3 DNA: TGTGCCAGCAGCTTCCTGCAGGGGGCGAACACAGATACGCAGTATTTT. Using reference TRBV7-2 and TRBJ2-3 for the parts outside the CDR3, the full variable domain is GAGVSQSPSNKVTEKGKDVELRCDPISGHTALYWYRQSLGQGLEFLIYFQGNSAPDKSGLPSDRFSAERTGGSVSTLTIQRTQQEDSAVYLCASSFLQGANTDTQYFGPGTRLTVL.

The CDR3, as DNA: TGTGCCAGCACGGGATTAGCGGGAGTCCCCACAGATACGCAGTATTTT. Protein: CASTGLAGVPTDTQYF. The chain combines TRBV2 with TRBJ2-3; 9 positions agree with TRBD2. Unmatched junction bases numbered 10, after V lost 7 bases and J lost 2 bases. Germline CDR1 is SNHLY and CDR2 is FYNNEI. The CDR3 loop spans 16 amino acids.

This chain uses TRBV5-6 with TRBJ2-2; D unresolved. The CDR3 runs to 17 residues. Trimming removed 5 bases at V and 3 bases at J, with 20 bases between. Germline loops: CDR1 SGHDT, CDR2 YYEEEE. The CDR3 spells CASSSNRGSLDTGELFF. CDR3 DNA sequence: TGTGCCAGCAGTTCAAATCGTGGTAGTCTGGACACCGGGGAGCTGTTTTTT.

This clonotype is medium-sized (0.01 to 0.1%) in the sample. J is TRBJ2-6 and V is TRBV12-2. TRBV12-2 counts as a pseudogene. The CDR3 covers 18 residues. The CDR3 here is CASRFIGVWSSGANVLTF. The CDR3 DNA sequence: TGTGCAAGTCGCTTTATTGGTGTCTGGTCCTCTGGGGCCAACGTCCTGACTTTC.

In the case of this clonotype: The junction and the germline gene differ at one end; a read error may be behind it. The chain recombines TRBV20-1 with TRBJ1-1; D not resolved. Germline CDR1 reads DFQATT; CDR2 reads SNEGSKA (reference sequence). The CDR3 runs 13 residues. The CDR3 nucleotides are TGCAGTGCTCGAGAGACGGTGAACACTGAAGCTTTCTTT. Encoded protein: CSARETVNTEAFF.

This sequence joins TRBV24-1 and TRBJ2-5; D not certain. From germline, CDR1 is KGHDR and CDR2 SFDVKD. The CDR3 length is 12 residues. Trimming took off 0 bases at V and 4 bases at J, with 2 bases between the two ends. CDR3 loop: CATSDLGETQYF. The CDR3 bases are TGTGCCACCAGTGATTTGGGAGAGACCCAGTACTTC.

The genes are TRBV15 and TRBJ2-1; 14 nucleotides match TRBD2. The CDR3 sequence is 15 residues long. Trimming took 4 bases from V and 8 from J; bases not matched to a gene: 4. In germline, CDR1 is LNHNV, CDR2 YYDKDF (reference sequence). The DNA of the CDR3 is TGTGCCACCAGCAACAAGGGACTAGCGGGAGATGAGCAGTTCTTC. Its protein product is CATSNKGLAGDEQFF.

This chain links TRBV20-1 with TRBJ1-4, with D unresolved. V lost 6 bases to trimming and J lost 5 bases, with 4 bases between them. The V gene's germline CDR1 is DFQATT and CDR2 SNEGSKA (reference sequence). The CDR3 is 10 residues long. CDR3 DNA sequence: TGCAGTGCATACAATGAAAAACTGTTTTTT. Its protein is CSAYNEKLFF.

V gene TRBV20-1 combines with J gene TRBJ2-3; 10 nucleotides match TRBD2. The CDR3 covers 16 residues. The J segment lost 2 bases and the V segment lost 3 bases, leaving 8 bases of the junction unmatched. Germline lookup yields CDR1 DFQATT and CDR2 SNEGSKA (reference sequence). The CDR3 region has the DNA TGCAGTGCTAGTGGGCTAGCGGGGGCACCCACAGATACGCAGTATTTT. This sequence encodes CSASGLAGAPTDTQYF.